Following are 25 T cell receptor beta chains from one sample sequenced in a study of blood T cells in healthy people across ages. Together with a sample-barcoded 5' primer, a J-beta primer mix was included in a second PCR lasting about 7 to 12 cycles. TCRdb recomputed calls from the 5' RACE reads with MiXCR, one row per CDR3 protein. Among approximately 880,000 distinct CDR3 sequences listed, about 48% were seen once. The sample taken for sequencing was blood. Source of these receptors: a man younger than 40 in good health.

The V call is TRBV24-1, the J call TRBJ2-5, with D perhaps TRBD2 (6 bases). This CDR3 is 16 amino acids long. Looked up from germline, CDR1 is KGHDR and CDR2 is SFDVKD. V dropped 1 base and J dropped 3 bases, with 14 bases sitting between them. CDR3 nucleotide sequence: TGTGCCACCAGTGATTTCGAGGGCGGGATGGAAGAGACCCAGTACTTC. It specifies CATSDFEGGMEETQYF.

This clonotype was found a few times. The genes are TRBV6-1 and TRBJ1-5; perhaps TRBD1 as D (5 bases). V was shortened by 8 bases and J by 6 bases, with 20 bases between the two germline ends. The CDR3 sequence is 15 residues long. Germline CDR1 and CDR2: MNHNS and SASEGT. The chain's CDR3 is CASVLEEGAGQPQHF. CDR3 bases: TGTGCCAGCGTCCTCGAAGAAGGGGCAGGTCAGCCCCAGCATTTT.

This clonotype was counted a few times. This chain connects TRBV20-1 to TRBJ1-6; no reliable D call. The CDR3 loop spans 14 amino acids. CDR1 DFQATT and CDR2 SNEGSKA come from the germline V gene (reference sequence). With 0 bases removed from V and 7 bases from J, the gap between germline ends came to 10 bases. The CDR3 protein is CSARDHGVNSPLHF. CDR3 sequence (DNA): TGCAGTGCTAGAGATCACGGAGTCAATTCACCCCTCCACTTT.

V gene TRBV7-2 combines with J gene TRBJ2-7, with 9 bases aligning to TRBD2. The germline CDR1 and CDR2 sequences are SGHTA and FQGNSA. The CDR3 length is 17 residues. J was trimmed by 2 bases and V by 2 bases; bases with no gene match: 10. The DNA of the CDR3 is TGTGCCAGCAGCTTATCGGAGCGGGGGGCCTCTACCTACGAGCAGTACTTC. It yields the protein CASSLSERGASTYEQYF.

Turning to this clonotype: This may be a read error: a much more frequent sequence differs by one nucleotide. The chain carries TRBV7-2 and TRBJ2-5, with TRBD2 as a possible D gene (5 bases). The J call may be faulty, since TRBJ2-7 better matches the DNA end. CDR1 is SGHTA and CDR2 is FQGNSA in the germline V gene. There are 14 residues in the CDR3. CDR3: CASSLGQRTHEQYF. The DNA of the CDR3 is TGTGCCAGCAGCTTAGGTCAGCGGACCCACGAGCAGTACTTC.

The CDR3 sequence is CASTQGGFGEQYF. CDR3 bases: TGTGCCAGCACCCAGGGGGGATTTGGCGAGCAGTACTTC. This chain uses TRBV12-3 or TRBV12-4 with TRBJ2-7; D is perhaps TRBD1 (7 bases). The V and J ends lost 7 bases and 6 bases respectively, with 16 bases between them. The CDR3 sequence is 13 residues long.

This clonotype was picked up a small number of times. V usage is TRBV20-1 and J usage is TRBJ2-1; D remains unclear. This CDR3 has 13 residues. V was clipped by 4 bases and J by 15 bases, with 22 bases between them. Germline values: CDR1 DFQATT, CDR2 SNEGSKA (reference sequence). The CDR3 DNA reads as TGCAGTGCTACCCCCTATATGGCATCCCCCCTGTTCTTC. This translates into CSATPYMASPLFF.

This clonotype was recorded a few times. The V and J genes are TRBV3-1 and TRBJ2-4; D not certain. The CDR3 sequence is 14 residues long. From germline, CDR1 is LGHDT and CDR2 YNNKEL (reference sequence). Trimming cost V 1 base and J 0 bases, with 4 bases left between them. CDR3: CASSQVLAKNIQYF. CDR3 nucleotides: TGTGCCAGCAGCCAAGTGCTAGCCAAAAACATTCAGTACTTC.

About this clonotype itself: One end of the junction does not line up with germline, which may come from a read error. CDR3 nucleotides: TGTGCCAGCACCCAAAGAGGGGTCTACGAGCAGTACTTC. As protein: CASTQRGVYEQYF. This chain uses TRBV3-1 with TRBJ2-7; D possibly uses TRBD1 or TRBD2 (5 bases each). Looked up from germline, CDR1 is LGHDT and CDR2 is YNNKEL (reference sequence). CDR3 length: 13 residues.

This clonotype was picked up a small number of times. CDR3 sequence (DNA): TGTGCCAGCAGCCCCCAACAGGGAGCTAACTATGGCTACACCTTC. Protein: CASSPQQGANYGYTF. V is TRBV28 and J is TRBJ1-2; weak D call: TRBD1 (6 bases). The germline CDR1 and CDR2 sequences are MDHEN and SYDVKM. V was pared by 6 bases and J by 0 bases, with 14 bases between. This CDR3 contains 15 residues.

This clonotype was seen many times. The chain couples TRBV27 to TRBJ1-2; 10 bases map to TRBD1. The V gene's germline CDR1 is MNHEY and CDR2 SMNVEV (reference sequence). J gave up 3 bases and V 1 base, and 8 bases lay outside the gene matches. The CDR3 totals 17 residues. In nucleotides, the CDR3 is TGTGCCAGCAGTTTATTCCCACCGGACAGGGGGGACTATGGCTACACCTTC. Translated: CASSLFPPDRGDYGYTF.

CDR3: CASSLSRPDGYTF. The CDR3 DNA is TGTGCCAGCAGCTTAAGCAGGCCGGATGGCTACACCTTC. This chain links TRBV7-3 with TRBJ1-2; D gene ambiguous. Germline-derived CDR1 and CDR2 are SGHTA and FQGTGA. V lost 1 base and J 6 bases, leaving 9 bases between the germline ends. There are 13 residues in the CDR3.

This chain connects TRBV20-1 to TRBJ2-5, with a tentative D call TRBD1 (6 bases). The CDR3 totals 15 residues. The V and J ends lost 3 bases and 5 bases respectively, with 19 bases between them. Germline values: CDR1 DFQATT, CDR2 SNEGSKA (reference sequence). CDR3: CSARLPRGMVETQYF. The CDR3 nucleotides are TGCAGTGCTAGGTTACCAAGGGGGATGGTCGAGACCCAGTACTTC.

V usage is TRBV6-2 or TRBV6-3 and J usage is TRBJ1-2; a possible D gene is TRBD1 (5 bases). The V end lost 6 bases, the J end lost 4 bases, and 18 bases lay between the germline ends. Per the germline V gene, CDR1 is MNHEY and CDR2 is SVGEGT. CDR3 length: 15 amino acids. The CDR3, as DNA: TGTGCCAGCAGCCCCCGGAGGGGCGCGGGCTATGGCTACACCTTC. It codes for CASSPRRGAGYGYTF.

V and J are TRBV6-2 or TRBV6-3 and TRBJ2-3; perhaps TRBD1 as D (5 bases). Germline V CDR1 and CDR2: MNHEY, SVGEGT. Trimming shortened V by 5 bases and J by 4 bases, and 22 bases separated the two germline ends. This CDR3 is built from 17 residues. CDR3 region: CASSLTGQGMYSDTQYF. The CDR3, as DNA: TGTGCCAGCAGTCTAACCGGGCAGGGAATGTATTCAGATACGCAGTATTTT.

The chain recombines TRBV7-2 with TRBJ2-7; 8 bases line up with TRBD1. Germline assignment: CDR1 SGHTA and CDR2 FQGNSA. The J segment lost 4 bases and the V segment lost 5 bases, leaving 10 bases of the junction unmatched. The CDR3 totals 15 residues. In nucleotides, the CDR3 is TGTGCCAGCAGCCATCCGGACAGGGAAAGGTACGAGCAGTACTTC. Translating gives CASSHPDRERYEQYF.

The rearrangement uses TRBV20-1 and TRBJ2-7, with TRBD2 matching over 8 bases. The CDR3 is 14 amino acids. CDR1 DFQATT and CDR2 SNEGSKA come from the germline V gene (reference sequence). Trimming took 3 bases from V and 6 from J; bases not matched to a gene: 10. As DNA, the CDR3 is TGCAGTGCTAGTTTCCGGGGGGGAATCTGCGAGCAGTACTTC. Protein product: CSASFRGGICEQYF.

CDR3 sequence: CASSFRTANLKLFF. The CDR3 DNA reads as TGTGCCAGCAGCTTTAGGACGGCGAATCTGAAACTGTTTTTT. The genes are TRBV5-8 and TRBJ1-4; D unclear. With 2 bases removed from V and 11 bases from J, the gap between germline ends came to 16 bases. The CDR3 loop spans 14 amino acids. Looked up from germline, CDR1 is SGHTS and CDR2 is YDEGEE.

Here the CDR3 reads CASSLRPDEIAHTQYF. The DNA for the CDR3 is TGCGCCAGCAGCTTAAGGCCGGATGAGATAGCTCATACGCAGTATTTT. The chain carries TRBV5-1 and TRBJ2-3; D not certain. CDR3 length: 16 amino acids. V lost 2 bases, J lost 7 bases, and 20 bases lay in between. Germline V gene sequence: CDR1 SGHRS, CDR2 YFSETQ.

The chain employs TRBV7-9 and TRBJ2-5; possibly TRBD1 for D (6 bases). From germline, CDR1 is SEHNR and CDR2 FQNEAQ (reference sequence). CDR3 length equals 15 residues. Trimming pared 5 bases from V and 2 bases from J, leaving 15 bases between. The DNA of the CDR3 is TGTGCCAGCAGCGGAGCGGACAGAGAGCAAGAGACCCAGTACTTC. Protein product: CASSGADREQETQYF.

This clonotype was observed a few times. This chain connects TRBV7-3 to TRBJ2-1; D is possibly TRBD2 (7 bases). The CDR3 spans 17 residues. Germline V lookup: CDR1 SGHTA, CDR2 FQGTGA. V was shortened by 3 bases and J by 0 bases, with 15 bases between the two germline ends. CDR3 DNA: TGTGCCAGCAGCTTTCTTGGCGGGGGCGCCTCCTACAATGAGCAGTTCTTC. Its protein is CASSFLGGGASYNEQFF.

The chain links TRBV28 to TRBJ1-1; D gene unclear. CDR1 and CDR2 from the germline V gene are MDHEN and SYDVKM. Deletions cut 3 bases from V and 4 bases from J, with 12 bases between. CDR3 length equals 14 residues. In DNA form, the CDR3 reads TGTGCCAGCAGTTTCGCAGGCCAAGCCACTGAAGCTTTCTTT. It is translated as CASSFAGQATEAFF.

There are a few counts of this clonotype. The chain joins TRBV28 to TRBJ2-7; tentatively, D is TRBD2 (5 bases). Trimming removed 10 bases from V and 1 base from J, with 11 bases in between. From germline, CDR1 is MDHEN and CDR2 SYDVKM. CDR3 length equals 12 residues. CDR3 in amino acids: CAIAGGSYEQYF. The DNA for the CDR3 is TGTGCCATCGCGGGTGGTTCCTACGAGCAGTACTTC.

This clonotype was observed a handful of times. The chain recombines TRBV7-2 with TRBJ2-1; D perhaps matches TRBD2 (6 bases). The V and J ends lost 3 bases and 3 bases respectively, with 12 bases between them. The CDR3 loop spans 15 amino acids. CDR1 and CDR2 from the germline V gene are SGHTA and FQGNSA. CDR3: CASSLSPSVYNEQFF. As DNA, the CDR3 is TGTGCCAGCAGCTTGTCGCCTAGCGTCTACAATGAGCAGTTCTTC.

This clonotype was seen at least ten times. The genes are TRBV20-1 and TRBJ1-2; TRBD1 matches at 7 bases. In germline, CDR1 is DFQATT, CDR2 SNEGSKA (reference sequence). CDR3 length: 12 amino acids. With V trimmed by 6 bases and J by 8 bases, 9 bases remained unmatched. The CDR3 DNA follows: TGCAGTGCCCCAGACAGGGTTGGCGGCTACACCTTC. Encoded protein: CSAPDRVGGYTF.